This T cell receptor (beta chain) was found in a study of CD8 T cell repertoires and HIV-1 epitope variants. The wider study: T cells were stimulated with Twenty-five Gag and Nef peptides separately. Epitopes were three Gag families plus Nef HW9 and YT9. Autologous T cell-negative cells served as antigen-presenting cells in equal numbers.

As concerns this clone: Its antigen remains unknown.

CDR1 is SNHLY, CDR2 FYNNEI, per germline. V lost 1 base and J lost 5, with 11 bases in between. The CDR3 has 14 residues. The study's findings and limits: Fewer than ten TCR beta clonotypes were antigen-specific, roughly six apparently recognizing autologous or escape variants.

TCRdb's copy holds only in-frame clones and misses some; the assay was immunoSEQ multiplex PCR. The table shows 6,000 to 7,000 clones, with 60% to 75% occurring only once. Sequencing input: cultured CD8+ T cells derived from PBMCs. The clonotype was recovered from a male donor with HIV. The chain links TRBV2 to TRBJ2-5; the D is unclear. CDR3 sequence (DNA): TGTGCCAGCAGTGAAGAGTGGGGAATTGAGACCCAGTACTTC. It specifies CASSEEWGIETQYF.